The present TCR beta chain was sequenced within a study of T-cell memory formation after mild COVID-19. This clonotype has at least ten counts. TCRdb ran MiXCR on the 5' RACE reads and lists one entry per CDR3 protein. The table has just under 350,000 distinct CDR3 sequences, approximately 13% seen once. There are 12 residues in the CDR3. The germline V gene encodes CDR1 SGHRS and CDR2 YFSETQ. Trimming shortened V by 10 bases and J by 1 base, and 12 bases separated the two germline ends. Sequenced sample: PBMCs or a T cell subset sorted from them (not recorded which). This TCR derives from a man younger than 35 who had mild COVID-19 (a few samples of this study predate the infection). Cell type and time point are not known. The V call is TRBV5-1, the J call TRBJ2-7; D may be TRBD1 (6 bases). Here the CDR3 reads CASGQGSYEQYF. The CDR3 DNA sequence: TGCGCCTCGGGACAAGGATCCTACGAGCAGTACTTC.